This T cell receptor (beta chain) appears in the sequencing data of a study of OX40 agonist ivuxolimab in advanced cancers. Study-wide background: Dose-escalation patients had hepatocellular carcinoma, melanoma, renal cell or head and neck cancer. Three individuals attained partial responses, comprising one hepatocellular carcinoma case and two cutaneous melanoma cases. Study-wide findings and caveats: Patients who responded partially at 0.1-3.0 mg/kg showed clonal expansion ranking among the lowest. At 0.1 to 3.0 mg/kg, clonal expansion of CD4+ and CD8+ blood T cells had occurred by week 6.

The CDR3 is made up of 16 amino acids. Per the germline V gene, CDR1 is SEHNR and CDR2 is FQNEAQ (reference sequence). The V end was cut by 8 bases, the J end by 0 bases, with 17 bases between. This clone was counted a single time. Its antigen is unidentified. The method was immunoSEQ multiplex PCR; TCRdb's version includes in-frame clones alone and lacks a portion of them. The profile covers 70,000 or so clones, with 85% to 90% appearing a single time and roughly 0.72% taken by the ten largest. The chain carries TRBV7-9 and TRBJ1-3; TRBD1 might be the D (5 bases). The receptor's source is an adult with an advanced solid tumor such as melanoma, head and neck, liver or kidney cancer. This specimen was CD4+ or CD8+ T cells sorted from blood, taken in a trial of the OX40 agonist ivuxolimab. CDR3 DNA: TGTGCCAGCGCAAGGGGCGGGCCGAGCTCTGGAAACACCATATATTTT. Amino acid sequence: CASARGGPSSGNTIYF.